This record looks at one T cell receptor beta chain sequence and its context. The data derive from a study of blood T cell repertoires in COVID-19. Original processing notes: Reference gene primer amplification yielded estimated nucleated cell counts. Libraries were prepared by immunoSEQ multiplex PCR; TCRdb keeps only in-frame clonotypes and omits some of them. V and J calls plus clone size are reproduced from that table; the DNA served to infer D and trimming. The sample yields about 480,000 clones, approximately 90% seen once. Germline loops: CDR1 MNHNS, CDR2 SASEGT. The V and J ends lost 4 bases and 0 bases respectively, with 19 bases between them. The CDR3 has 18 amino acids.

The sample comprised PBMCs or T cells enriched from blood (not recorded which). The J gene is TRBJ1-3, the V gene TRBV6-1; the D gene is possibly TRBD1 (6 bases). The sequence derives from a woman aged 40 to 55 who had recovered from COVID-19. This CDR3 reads CASSGGGLDSLSGNTIYF. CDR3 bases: TGTGCCAGCAGTGGGGGGGGCCTGGACAGCCTCTCTGGAAACACCATATATTTT.